These 17 T cell receptor beta chains were sequenced from one sample in a study of CD4 T cells in relation to SARS-CoV-2 and coronaviruses. Unexposed donor CD4+ T cells date from about 2011-2018, before the COVID-19 pandemic. Isolation of CD4+ T cells took place after roughly nine days in culture. Their antigen targets remain unknown. Using immunoSEQ multiplex PCR, the repertoire was profiled, and TCRdb retains in-frame clones only, with some absent. The sample consists of about 29,000 clones, about 70% of them appearing once. Sequences were obtained from CD4+ T cells from PBMCs, cultured in vitro. These receptors were obtained from a human donor in good health.

This sequence joins TRBV18 and TRBJ2-2; D is ambiguous. This CDR3 is 14 amino acids long. The V end was cut by 3 bases, the J end by 10 bases, with 15 bases between. The germline V gene encodes CDR1 KGHSH and CDR2 LQKENI. DNA of the CDR3: TGTGCCAGCTCACCCCCAGGCGCCCGTCAGGAGCTGTTTTTT. It yields the protein CASSPPGARQELFF.

The genes are TRBV18 and TRBJ2-7, with a possible D match to TRBD2 (6 bases). The germline V gene has CDR1 KGHSH and CDR2 LQKENI. Trimming shortened V by 2 bases and J by 2 bases, and 13 bases separated the two germline ends. This CDR3 spans 15 amino acids. CDR3 nucleotide sequence: TGTGCCAGCTCACCAGGGGTAGCGGATACCTACGAGCAGTACTTC. The encoded protein is CASSPGVADTYEQYF.

This clone has a single count. The chain links TRBV7-2 to TRBJ2-7; D is undetermined. CDR1 and CDR2 from the germline V gene are SGHTA and FQGNSA. V lost 3 bases and J lost 4, with 7 bases in between. The CDR3 spans 12 residues. The CDR3 is CASSLTLYEQYF. The CDR3 bases are TGTGCCAGCAGCTTGACCCTTTACGAGCAGTACTTC.

The chain carries TRBV2 and TRBJ1-2; D is perhaps TRBD1 (6 bases). Trimming stripped 6 bases from V and 5 bases from J, with 13 bases between. CDR1 SNHLY and CDR2 FYNNEI come from the germline V gene. CDR3 length: 13 amino acids. The DNA of the CDR3 is TGTGCCAGCAGGACGGACAGCAGTTATGGCTACACCTTC. The encoded protein is CASRTDSSYGYTF.

V is TRBV30 and J is TRBJ2-5; D is perhaps TRBD1 or TRBD2 (6 bases each). The CDR3 length is 14 residues. Germline V gene lookup returns CDR1 GTSNPN and CDR2 SVGIG (reference sequence). V was clipped by 1 base and J by 4 bases, with 13 bases between them. CDR3: CAWSAPGARETQYF. The CDR3, as DNA: TGTGCCTGGAGTGCTCCGGGGGCGCGAGAGACCCAGTACTTC.

This chain joins TRBV27 and TRBJ1-3, with TRBD1 as a possible D gene (5 bases). Trimming removed 6 bases from V and 1 base from J, with 16 bases in between. Germline V gene data show CDR1 as MNHEY and CDR2 as SMNVEV (reference sequence). CDR3 length equals 16 residues. The CDR3 reads CASRPGDGVSGNTIYF. CDR3 nucleotide sequence: TGTGCCAGCAGGCCCGGGGACGGAGTATCTGGAAACACCATATATTTT.

This sequence joins TRBV27 and TRBJ2-5; tentative D call: TRBD2 (6 bases). CDR3 length: 13 amino acids. V was shortened by 6 bases and J by 5 bases, with 13 bases between the two germline ends. Looked up from germline, CDR1 is MNHEY and CDR2 is SMNVEV (reference sequence). The CDR3, as DNA: TGTGCCAGCAGCGGGACTGAAAGGGAGACCCAGTACTTC. It yields the protein CASSGTERETQYF.

The rearrangement links TRBV28 to TRBJ2-7; TRBD2 might be the D (6 bases). The length of the CDR3 is 11 residues. Germline loops: CDR1 MDHEN, CDR2 SYDVKM. V shed 11 bases and J shed 0 bases, with 8 bases lying between them. The CDR3 nucleotides are TGTGCCGTGGGGGGCTCCTACGAGCAGTACTTC. Its translation: CAVGGSYEQYF. Full variable domain (outside the CDR3, taken from reference TRBV28 and TRBJ2-7): DVKVTQSSRYLVKRTGEKVFLECVQDMDHENMFWYRQDPGLGLRLIYFSYDVKMKEKGDIPEGYSVSREKKERFSLILESASTNQTSMYLCAVGGSYEQYFGPGTRLTVT.

The J gene is TRBJ2-7, the V gene TRBV6-5; D is perhaps TRBD1 (6 bases). The CDR3 covers 12 residues. The germline CDR1 and CDR2 sequences are MNHEY and SVGAGI. V was clipped by 6 bases and J by 6 bases, with 12 bases between them. The CDR3 here is CASRGTPFEQYF. CDR3 in DNA: TGTGCCAGCAGGGGGACACCCTTCGAGCAGTACTTC.

This sequence joins TRBV28 and TRBJ1-2, with D unclear. This CDR3 region has 12 residues. Trimming shortened V by 3 bases and J by 4 bases, and 6 bases separated the two germline ends. Germline V CDR1 and CDR2: MDHEN, SYDVKM. Here the CDR3 reads CASSLSIYGYTF. CDR3 nucleotide sequence: TGTGCCAGCAGTTTGTCGATCTATGGCTACACCTTC.

V and J are TRBV10-3 and TRBJ1-4; 8 nucleotides agree with TRBD1. CDR1 ENHRY and CDR2 SYGVKD come from the germline V gene. With 10 bases clipped from V and 8 bases from J, the junction kept 9 bases outside the gene matches. The CDR3 has 13 residues. CDR3 sequence (DNA): TGTGCCACCACGACAGGGGCAGGGGAAAAACTGTTTTTT. Protein product: CATTTGAGEKLFF.

This clone has more than one count but fewer than ten. The rearrangement links TRBV18 to TRBJ2-1; TRBD1 might be the D (6 bases). The CDR3 contains 16 residues. Germline V gene data show CDR1 as KGHSH and CDR2 as LQKENI. V was pared by 2 bases and J by 9 bases, with 20 bases between. The CDR3 bases are TGTGCCAGCTCACCAGCGACAGGCGATACAGAACTTGAGCAGTTCTTC. Its protein is CASSPATGDTELEQFF.

The chain has TRBV6-5 and TRBJ2-4; no firm D call. In germline, CDR1 is MNHEY, CDR2 SVGAGI. With 6 bases removed from V and 6 bases from J, the gap between germline ends came to 15 bases. The CDR3 loop spans 14 amino acids. This chain's CDR3 is CASRRDEGANIQYF. The DNA for the CDR3 is TGTGCCAGCAGACGCGATGAAGGCGCAAACATTCAGTACTTC.

V is TRBV19 and J is TRBJ2-7; no reliable D call. This CDR3 contains 15 residues. Germline CDR1 and CDR2: LNHDA and SQIVND (reference sequence). V lost 5 bases and J lost 0, with 14 bases in between. CDR3 residues: CASSFGYSPSYEQYF. The CDR3 nucleotides are TGTGCCAGTAGTTTTGGTTATTCACCCTCCTACGAGCAGTACTTC.

This clone was seen a single time. The J gene is TRBJ2-6, the V gene TRBV29-1; D is ambiguous. Trimming pared 4 bases from V and 13 bases from J, leaving 8 bases between. Germline assignment: CDR1 SQVTM and CDR2 ANQGSEA. The CDR3 totals 10 residues. The CDR3 sequence is CSVGGAVLTF. The CDR3 region has the DNA TGCAGCGTTGGCGGCGCTGTCCTGACTTTC.

This clone was observed a handful of times. This chain joins TRBV5-4 and TRBJ1-2; 7 nucleotides match TRBD1. Unmatched junction bases numbered 7, after V lost 0 bases and J lost 5 bases. There are 15 residues in the CDR3. Germline V gene sequence: CDR1 SGHNT, CDR2 YYREEE (reference sequence). The CDR3 loop is CASSLEPGGRYGYTF. The CDR3 region has the DNA TGTGCCAGCAGCTTGGAGCCAGGGGGACGGTATGGCTACACCTTC.

This chain joins TRBV5-1 and TRBJ2-3, with D possibly TRBD2 on 6 matching bases. Between the trimmed V and J ends, which lost 1 base and 5 bases, there was a span of 11 bases. CDR1 and CDR2 (germline): SGHRS, YFSETQ. CDR3 size: 14 residues. The CDR3 DNA reads as TGCGCCAGCAGCTTGTCCGGGAGAGAAGATACGCAGTATTTT. Residues: CASSLSGREDTQYF.